This entry concerns a single TCR beta chain. The antigen remains undetermined. The source of the sample is a study of cytomegalovirus exposure and HLA in healthy donors. Findings of the study overall: CMV serostatus was the only recorded immune exposure for donors. Per published reports, the classifier diagnosed cytomegalovirus status with high specificity and sensitivity. Most TCR sequences showed up rarely, but some public TCRs showed up in many donors.

Researchers ran the PCR with 60 Vbeta and 13 Jbeta primers. Authors' data handling: Unique TCR beta chains numbered around 80 million in a later analysis, with roughly 11 million shared. TCRdb's copy holds only in-frame clones and misses some; the assay was immunoSEQ multiplex PCR. The V and J calls and clone size come from that table; D and trimming were worked out from the DNA. The data hold about 150,000 clones, with approximately 80% observed a single time. This sequence was found in a woman aged 35 to 49 in good health and CMV-seropositive. The sequenced material came from PBMCs.

CDR3 nucleotide sequence: TGTGCCTGGAGGGGAGAGGGTTTGACCACTGAAGCTTTCTTT. As protein: CAWRGEGLTTEAFF. The chain employs TRBV30 and TRBJ1-1; no reliable D call. Between the trimmed V and J ends, which lost 3 bases and 4 bases, there was a span of 15 bases. Per the germline V gene, CDR1 is GTSNPN and CDR2 is SVGIG (reference sequence). The CDR3 totals 14 residues. Full variable domain (missing parts from reference TRBV30 and TRBJ1-1): SQTIHQWPATLVQPVGSPLSLECTVEGTSNPNLYWYRQAAGRGLQLLFYSVGIGQISSEVPQNLSASRPQDRQFILSSKKLLLSDSGFYLCAWRGEGLTTEAFFGQGTRLTVV.